A single sample gave rise to the 18 T cell receptor beta chains below, sequenced in a study of T cells after posttransplantation cyclophosphamide. Profiling relied on immunoSEQ multiplex PCR, and the TCRdb table lists in-frame clones only, not all of them. The sample has around 3,000 clones, none seen only once. Cyclophosphamide on days +3 and +4 followed busulfan-fludarabine conditioning and a marrow graft. The input for sequencing was PBMCs, taken after allogeneic stem cell transplant with posttransplant cyclophosphamide. The receptors originated from a male patient aged 30 to 39 who received an allogeneic stem cell transplant from a related donor, was CMV-positive, and had acute GVHD only. These T cells may partly come from the graft donor.

There are many counts of this clone. This chain links TRBV28 with TRBJ1-5; 8 bases line up with TRBD1. V trimming: 3 bases; J trimming: 0 bases; junction bases outside the gene matches: 4. This CDR3 is built from 16 residues. The germline V gene encodes CDR1 MDHEN and CDR2 SYDVKM. CDR3 protein: CASSFGTGVSNQPQHF. CDR3 nucleotide sequence: TGTGCCAGCAGTTTCGGGACAGGAGTTAGCAATCAGCCCCAGCATTTT.

This clone was seen at least ten times. The chain couples TRBV4-2 to TRBJ1-4; TRBD1 might be the D (6 bases). The CDR3 has 16 amino acids. V gave up 0 bases and J gave up 8 bases, with 16 bases separating them. Germline V gene lookup returns CDR1 LGHNA and CDR2 YNFKEQ. CDR3 region: CASSQDPPGASEKLFF. CDR3 nucleotide sequence: TGTGCCAGCAGCCAAGATCCGCCAGGGGCTAGCGAAAAACTGTTTTTT.

This clone has more than one count but fewer than ten. The chain joins TRBV11-2 to TRBJ2-3; a weak D match, TRBD2 (6 bases). This CDR3 contains 15 residues. In germline, CDR1 is SGHAT, CDR2 FQNNGV. Trimming removed 5 bases at V and 6 bases at J, with 18 bases between. The CDR3 spells CASSPPTGERDTQYF. Written as DNA, the CDR3 is TGTGCCAGCAGCCCACCGACGGGGGAGAGGGATACGCAGTATTTT.

This clone was seen many times. The V call is TRBV7-8, the J call TRBJ2-1; 13 positions agree with TRBD2. The ends lost 5 bases at V and 9 bases at J; junction bases unmatched: 4. The germline V gene has CDR1 SGHVS and CDR2 FQNEAQ. This CDR3 region has 14 residues. CDR3 loop: CASSVLAGGPEQFF. In DNA, the CDR3 is TGTGCCAGCAGCGTACTAGCGGGGGGGCCTGAGCAGTTCTTC.

This clone has just a few counts. V usage is TRBV7-9 and J usage is TRBJ2-5; 13 nucleotides match TRBD2. CDR3 length equals 17 residues. Germline CDR1 is SEHNR and CDR2 is FQNEAQ (reference sequence). V was pared by 0 bases and J by 2 bases, with 3 bases of the junction left unmatched. The chain's CDR3 is CASSLATSGGLQETQYF. The DNA for the CDR3 is TGTGCCAGCAGCTTAGCGACTAGCGGGGGGTTACAAGAGACCCAGTACTTC.

At least ten counts were recorded for this clone. The chain has TRBV2 and TRBJ2-5, with 7 positions matching TRBD2. The CDR3 length is 16 residues. J was trimmed by 1 base and V by 3 bases; bases with no gene match: 8. The germline V gene has CDR1 SNHLY and CDR2 FYNNEI. The CDR3 bases are TGTGCCAGCAGTGACGGAGCCGGGACTATCCAAGAGACCCAGTACTTC. Protein: CASSDGAGTIQETQYF.

The table lists this clone with many counts. The gene calls are TRBV7-2 and TRBJ1-2; D may be TRBD1 (6 bases). Germline-derived CDR1 and CDR2 are SGHTA and FQGNSA. The CDR3 totals 15 residues. V gave up 2 bases and J gave up 6 bases, with 16 bases separating them. Here the CDR3 DNA reads TGTGCCAGCAGCTTACCCTCCGGGACAATTAATGGCTACACCTTC. It encodes CASSLPSGTINGYTF.

In its sample, this clone was seen many times. The CDR3 protein is CASSLQGGRGDSPLHF. Written as DNA, the CDR3 is TGCGCCAGCAGCCTCCAGGGAGGGAGAGGAGATTCACCCCTCCACTTT. The V call is TRBV5-1, the J call TRBJ1-6; tentatively, D is TRBD1 (5 bases). This CDR3 is built from 16 residues. Germline CDR1 and CDR2: SGHRS and YFSETQ. V was pared by 4 bases and J by 8 bases, with 19 bases between.

The chain is built from TRBV11-2 and TRBJ1-5; 7 positions agree with TRBD1. CDR1 and CDR2 (germline): SGHAT, FQNNGV. Trimming took 5 bases from V and 4 from J; bases not matched to a gene: 8. This CDR3 region has 15 residues. The CDR3 sequence: CASSKNRGFNQPQHF. The CDR3 region has the DNA TGTGCCAGCAGCAAAAACAGGGGATTTAATCAGCCCCAGCATTTT.

This clone was seen repeatedly, ten times or more. This chain joins TRBV6-2 or TRBV6-3 and TRBJ2-7; tentative D call: TRBD1 (5 bases). Between the trimmed V and J ends, which lost 4 bases and 3 bases, there was a span of 10 bases. CDR1 MNHEY and CDR2 SVGEGT come from the germline V gene. This CDR3 region has 13 residues. The CDR3 spells CASSWGPFYEQYF. The CDR3 DNA sequence: TGTGCCAGCAGTTGGGGCCCCTTCTACGAGCAGTACTTC.

This clone is categorized as medium-sized (0.01 to 0.1%). The chain links TRBV5-6 to TRBJ2-4, with 10 bases fitting TRBD2. V gave up 3 bases and J gave up 1 base; unmatched junction bases: 7. The CDR3 covers 17 residues. Germline V gene sequence: CDR1 SGHDT, CDR2 YYEEEE. This CDR3 reads CASSYILAGEAKNIQYF. The CDR3 DNA reads as TGTGCCAGCAGCTACATTCTAGCGGGGGAGGCCAAAAACATTCAGTACTTC.

This clone was recorded many times. The rearrangement links TRBV20-1 to TRBJ1-1; 10 bases are a match to TRBD1. Germline CDR1 DFQATT, CDR2 SNEGSKA (reference sequence). This CDR3 comprises 11 residues. V was clipped by 6 bases and J by 9 bases; unmatched bases: 4. The DNA for the CDR3 is TGCAGTGCCGGGACAGGGGTTAAAGCTTTCTTT. Translated: CSAGTGVKAFF.

This clone rates as medium-sized (0.01 to 0.1%). This chain uses TRBV7-9 with TRBJ2-1; D gene ambiguous. This CDR3 is 16 amino acids long. CDR1 SEHNR and CDR2 FQNEAQ come from the germline V gene (reference sequence). V was trimmed by 4 bases and J by 0 bases, leaving 13 bases between them. CDR3 in amino acids: CASSSIQLSSYNEQFF. The CDR3 bases are TGTGCCAGCAGCTCCATACAGCTAAGCTCCTACAATGAGCAGTTCTTC.

The table lists this clone with many counts. V and J are TRBV6-1 and TRBJ2-7, with 9 bases matching TRBD1. Germline trimming cut 7 bases from V and 2 bases from J; bases unmatched to any gene: 3. Per the germline V gene, CDR1 is MNHNS and CDR2 is SASEGT. The CDR3 is 13 residues long. DNA for the CDR3: TGTGCCAGCATAGGGACAGGGACCTACGAGCAGTACTTC. This sequence encodes CASIGTGTYEQYF.

This clone has a count of ten or more. This sequence joins TRBV28 and TRBJ2-5, with no clear D. The V gene lost 5 bases and the J gene lost 4 bases, with 8 bases spanning the gap. The length of the CDR3 is 12 residues. In germline, CDR1 is MDHEN, CDR2 SYDVKM. CDR3 sequence (DNA): TGTGCCAGCAGTGTGGGCGTAGAGACCCAGTACTTC. This gives the protein CASSVGVETQYF.

This clone was recorded many times. The V gene is TRBV5-1, the J gene TRBJ2-5, with D perhaps TRBD1 (5 bases). The CDR3 contains 13 residues. Germline V CDR1 and CDR2: SGHRS, YFSETQ. V was trimmed by 0 bases and J by 5 bases, leaving 8 bases between them. The CDR3 reads CASSLGGMETQYF. CDR3 nucleotides: TGCGCCAGCAGCTTGGGGGGCATGGAGACCCAGTACTTC.

There are many counts of this clone. This rearrangement joins TRBV7-2 to TRBJ2-1; D gene ambiguous. The CDR3 contains 14 residues. Germline V gene sequence: CDR1 SGHTA, CDR2 FQGNSA. The V end lost 0 bases, the J end lost 2 bases, and 5 bases lay between the germline ends. CDR3 in DNA: TGTGCCAGCAGCTTAGCCGTTGCCTACAATGAGCAGTTCTTC. Residues: CASSLAVAYNEQFF.

This clone occurred many times. The chain uses TRBV10-3 and TRBJ1-2, with D maybe TRBD1 (6 bases). This CDR3 comprises 16 residues. With 6 bases removed from V and 4 bases from J, the gap between germline ends came to 21 bases. Germline V gene data show CDR1 as ENHRY and CDR2 as SYGVKD. The CDR3 DNA is TGTGCCATCAGGCCCCAACAGGGCCCCCTAGGCTATGGCTACACCTTC. It translates to CAIRPQQGPLGYGYTF.